These 30 T cell receptor beta chains share one sample of origin, sequenced in a study of memory CD4+ T cells and cytomegalovirus serostatus. The sort gate was single viable CD3+CD4+CD8-CD45RO+ cells for memory CD4+ T cells. Clones were read by immunoSEQ multiplex PCR, and TCRdb kept only the in-frame ones, dropping some. The sample lists some 46,000 clones; around 80% were seen once. The source material was memory CD4+ T cells from blood. These receptors originate from an adult in good health and CMV-seronegative.

The chain recombines TRBV6-1 with TRBJ2-7, with 7 positions matching TRBD1. V lost 7 bases and J lost 2; bases outside the gene matches: 11. CDR1 and CDR2 from the germline V gene are MNHNS and SASEGT. This CDR3 region has 15 residues. CDR3 DNA sequence: TGTGCCAGCACCGAGGGGACAGTCGGGGCCTACGAGCAGTACTTC. As protein: CASTEGTVGAYEQYF.

The V gene is TRBV7-3, the J gene TRBJ2-7, with 10 bases that match TRBD1. Germline V CDR1 and CDR2: SGHTA, FQGTGA. The CDR3 extends over 13 amino acids. The V and J ends lost 4 bases and 5 bases, in that order; junction bases with no gene match: 2. The DNA of the CDR3 is TGTGCCAGCAGCTCGGGACAGGGGAACGAGCAGTACTTC. Protein: CASSSGQGNEQYF.

This clone showed up just once. V gene TRBV9 combines with J gene TRBJ2-5; 8 bases fit TRBD2. The CDR3 runs to 15 residues. V shed 7 bases and J 2 bases; nucleotides not matched to a gene: 10. Germline CDR1 SGDLS, CDR2 YYNGEE. This CDR3 reads CASGGREALQETQYF. The CDR3 bases are TGTGCCAGCGGGGGGCGGGAGGCCCTGCAAGAGACCCAGTACTTC. Together with reference TRBV9 and TRBJ2-5, the CDR3 gives the full variable domain: DSGVTQTPKHLITATGQRVTLRCSPRSGDLSVYWYQQSLDQGLQFLIQYYNGEERAKGNILERFSAQQFPDLHSELNLSSLELGDSALYFCASGGREALQETQYFGPGTRLLVL.

The chain carries TRBV5-1 and TRBJ1-2; 9 bases align to TRBD1. Per the germline V gene, CDR1 is SGHRS and CDR2 is YFSETQ. The ends lost 4 bases at V and 3 bases at J; junction bases unmatched: 7. CDR3 size: 15 residues. CDR3 in amino acids: CASSNTGTGYYGYTF. CDR3 nucleotides: TGCGCCAGCAGCAACACCGGGACAGGGTACTATGGCTACACCTTC.

CDR3 bases: TGTGCCAGCAGCTCCAGGGAAGTGGCTGATGGCTACACCTTC. This codes for CASSSREVADGYTF. J is TRBJ1-2 and V is TRBV7-2; D might be TRBD1 (5 bases). V lost 4 bases to trimming and J lost 6 bases, with 15 bases between them. Germline V gene sequence: CDR1 SGHTA, CDR2 FQGNSA. This CDR3 contains 14 residues.

The rearrangement joins TRBV30 to TRBJ1-1, with D tentatively TRBD1 (6 bases). The germline CDR1 and CDR2 sequences are GTSNPN and SVGIG (reference sequence). The CDR3 runs 16 residues. The ends were cut back, 3 bases at V and 2 bases at J, with 19 bases in the middle. The CDR3 region has the DNA TGTGCCTGGAGGGGGGGGCTACGATTCGGTAACACTGAAGCTTTCTTT. This sequence encodes CAWRGGLRFGNTEAFF.

This chain uses TRBV5-5 with TRBJ1-2; D is perhaps TRBD1 (5 bases). The CDR3 runs to 13 residues. V lost 4 bases and J lost 6, with 13 bases in between. Germline CDR1 reads SGHKS; CDR2 reads YYEKEE (reference sequence). The CDR3 protein is CASSPLGDDGYTF. The CDR3 DNA follows: TGTGCCAGCAGCCCATTGGGGGATGATGGCTACACCTTC.

V gene TRBV10-1 combines with J gene TRBJ2-2, with 10 bases that match TRBD2. The CDR3 consists of 16 residues. The V gene end was trimmed by 2 bases and the J gene end by 0 bases; junction bases not matched to a gene: 0. From germline, CDR1 is WNHNN and CDR2 SYGVQD (reference sequence). Here the CDR3 DNA reads TGCGCCAGCAGTGAGACTAGCGGGACGAACACCGGGGAGCTGTTTTTT. Its protein product is CASSETSGTNTGELFF.

This clone was seen a handful of times. This chain uses TRBV2 with TRBJ2-5; D is undetermined. In germline, CDR1 is SNHLY, CDR2 FYNNEI. Trimming cost V 5 bases and J 2 bases, with 9 bases left between them. The CDR3 is made up of 13 amino acids. The chain's CDR3 is CASSLTKQETQYF. In DNA, the CDR3 is TGTGCCAGCAGTCTCACGAAACAAGAGACCCAGTACTTC.

About this clone: One junction end disagrees with the germline gene, perhaps due to a read error. The gene calls are TRBV7-7 and TRBJ2-3; D remains unclear. The germline gives CDR1 SSHAT, CDR2 FNYEAQ (reference sequence). The CDR3 length is 15 residues. CDR3 coding DNA: TGTGCTAGCAGCCCAATAGTGGCGGAAGCAGATACGCAGTATTTT. It specifies CASSPIVAEADTQYF.

The CDR3 nucleotides read TGTGCCAGCAGTGAATGGGTTAACTATGGCTACACCTTC. Protein sequence: CASSEWVNYGYTF. J is TRBJ1-2 and V is TRBV2; D is unclear. Trimming took 2 bases from V and 1 from J, leaving 5 bases between them. CDR1 is SNHLY, CDR2 FYNNEI, per germline. This CDR3 region has 13 residues.

The chain carries TRBV7-3 and TRBJ2-1; D gene ambiguous. This CDR3 is 13 amino acids long. V was cut by 1 base and J by 15 bases, with 16 bases left in between. Per the germline V gene, CDR1 is SGHTA and CDR2 is FQGTGA. The CDR3 is CASSLNLATSRFF. For the CDR3, the DNA is TGTGCCAGCAGCTTAAACTTAGCAACGTCGCGGTTCTTC.

V and J are TRBV4-2 and TRBJ2-1, with D uncertain. The length of the CDR3 is 16 residues. Germline lookup yields CDR1 LGHNA and CDR2 YNFKEQ. V was cut by 0 bases and J by 2 bases, with 11 bases left in between. The CDR3 DNA is TGTGCCAGCAGCCAAGAACGGATGTGGCCCTACAATGAGCAGTTCTTC. This gives the protein CASSQERMWPYNEQFF.

This chain links TRBV13 with TRBJ2-3; D not certain. This CDR3 has 15 amino acids. Germline loops: CDR1 PRHDT, CDR2 FYEKMQ (reference sequence). The V gene lost 6 bases and the J gene lost 0 bases, with 13 bases spanning the gap. The CDR3 here is CASSSGKHSTDTQYF. The CDR3 DNA is TGTGCCAGCAGTTCCGGTAAGCACAGCACAGATACGCAGTATTTT.

The chain combines TRBV11-3 with TRBJ1-1; 8 bases agree with TRBD1. Germline lookup yields CDR1 SGHNT and CDR2 YENEEA. Germline trimming cut 5 bases from V and 1 base from J; bases unmatched to any gene: 3. CDR3 length equals 14 residues. CDR3 amino acids: CASSPGTGNTEAFF. Here the CDR3 DNA reads TGTGCCAGCAGCCCCGGGACAGGGAACACTGAAGCTTTCTTT.

This clone came up once. The CDR3 loop reads CASRGVQGGDTEAFF. DNA of the CDR3: TGTGCCAGCAGAGGGGTACAGGGGGGAGACACTGAAGCTTTCTTT. This chain links TRBV6-5 with TRBJ1-1; 8 bases are a match to TRBD1. Losses at the gene ends were 6 bases for V and 3 bases for J; bases not matched to a gene: 9. The CDR3 runs 15 residues. CDR1 is MNHEY, CDR2 SVGAGI, per germline.

This chain uses TRBV14 with TRBJ2-7; 8 bases line up with TRBD1. Germline V CDR1 and CDR2: SGHDN, FVKESK. The V and J ends lost 4 bases and 12 bases, in that order; junction bases with no gene match: 11. This CDR3 has 13 amino acids. The CDR3 DNA sequence: TGTGCCAGCAGCCGTAGGCAGGGGGCCCCGGCGTACTTC. It specifies CASSRRQGAPAYF.

This chain uses TRBV10-3 with TRBJ1-2, with D perhaps matching TRBD1 (6 bases). V lost 10 bases and J lost 6, with 12 bases in between. Germline V gene data show CDR1 as ENHRY and CDR2 as SYGVKD. This CDR3 spans 11 amino acids. The CDR3 DNA sequence: TGTGCCAATTCGGGACAACATGGCTACACCTTC. Amino acid sequence: CANSGQHGYTF.

V usage is TRBV7-2 and J usage is TRBJ1-1; unclear D gene. The length of the CDR3 is 14 residues. Germline V gene sequence: CDR1 SGHTA, CDR2 FQGNSA. V was cut by 5 bases and J by 1 base, with 11 bases left in between. CDR3 residues: CASSPGIWNTEAFF. The CDR3 DNA is TGTGCCAGCAGCCCGGGCATTTGGAACACTGAAGCTTTCTTT. The whole variable domain, filled in from reference TRBV7-2 and TRBJ1-1, reads GAGVSQSPSNKVTEKGKDVELRCDPISGHTALYWYRQSLGQGLEFLIYFQGNSAPDKSGLPSDRFSAERTGGSVSTLTIQRTQQEDSAVYLCASSPGIWNTEAFFGQGTRLTVV.

The chain has TRBV5-6 and TRBJ2-5; D unresolved. Germline CDR1 SGHDT, CDR2 YYEEEE. Trimming shortened V by 3 bases and J by 5 bases, and 11 bases separated the two germline ends. CDR3 size: 13 residues. CDR3 sequence reads: CASSWARTETQYF. The CDR3 nucleotides are TGTGCCAGCAGCTGGGCCCGAACGGAGACCCAGTACTTC.

The gene calls are TRBV15 and TRBJ2-7, with 8 bases aligning to TRBD1. The CDR3 length is 14 residues. J gave up 5 bases and V 4 bases, and 7 bases lay outside the gene matches. Germline V CDR1 and CDR2: LNHNV, YYDKDF (reference sequence). CDR3 in amino acids: CATSTGQGMNEQYF. The CDR3 coding sequence is TGTGCCACCAGCACCGGACAGGGAATGAACGAGCAGTACTTC.

Only one count was recorded for this clone. This rearrangement joins TRBV30 to TRBJ2-7; D call uncertain. Germline lookup yields CDR1 GTSNPN and CDR2 SVGIG (reference sequence). Trimming took off 0 bases at V and 2 bases at J, with 5 bases between the two ends. The CDR3 length is 12 residues. The CDR3 nucleotides are TGTGCCTGGAGTGTAGGTCCCTACGAGCAGTACTTC. Translating it yields CAWSVGPYEQYF. Full variable domain (outside the CDR3, taken from reference TRBV30 and TRBJ2-7): SQTIHQWPATLVQPVGSPLSLECTVEGTSNPNLYWYRQAAGRGLQLLFYSVGIGQISSEVPQNLSASRPQDRQFILSSKKLLLSDSGFYLCAWSVGPYEQYFGPGTRLTVT.

This chain uses TRBV15 with TRBJ1-1, with D perhaps TRBD1 (5 bases). The V end lost 3 bases, the J end lost 6 bases, and 14 bases lay between the germline ends. CDR3 size: 14 residues. Germline CDR1 is LNHNV and CDR2 is YYDKDF (reference sequence). The CDR3 loop is CATSRVDSISEAFF. The CDR3 DNA is TGTGCCACCAGCAGGGTAGACAGTATCTCTGAAGCTTTCTTT.

The V and J genes are TRBV7-2 and TRBJ2-7, with 8 nucleotides matching TRBD1. V dropped 2 bases and J dropped 8; count of bases not matched to a gene: 2. CDR1 is SGHTA, CDR2 FQGNSA, per germline. The CDR3 totals 12 residues. CDR3 amino acids: CASSLRTGKQYF. The CDR3 nucleotides read TGTGCCAGCAGCTTACGGACAGGGAAGCAGTACTTC. Based on the CDR3 plus reference TRBV7-2 and TRBJ2-7, the full variable domain is GAGVSQSPSNKVTEKGKDVELRCDPISGHTALYWYRQSLGQGLEFLIYFQGNSAPDKSGLPSDRFSAERTGGSVSTLTIQRTQQEDSAVYLCASSLRTGKQYFGPGTRLTVT.

The V gene is TRBV7-6, the J gene TRBJ2-1, with 13 bases that match TRBD2. This CDR3 contains 14 residues. The V gene's germline CDR1 is SGHVS and CDR2 FNYEAQ. J lost 4 bases, V lost 9 bases, and 3 bases had no gene match. CDR3 in amino acids: CASGTSGEYNEQFF. CDR3 nucleotides: TGTGCCAGTGGGACTAGCGGGGAATACAATGAGCAGTTCTTC.

The genes are TRBV6-4 and TRBJ2-7; 8 bases align to TRBD1. With V trimmed by 6 bases and J by 5 bases, 12 bases remained unmatched. The CDR3 is 15 residues long. Germline CDR1 MRHNA, CDR2 SNTAGT. CDR3 in DNA: TGTGCCAGCAGATACCCGACAGGGGACCGCGACGAGCAGTACTTC. Translated, it gives CASRYPTGDRDEQYF.

The rearrangement links TRBV2 to TRBJ2-7; 10 positions match TRBD2. Looked up from germline, CDR1 is SNHLY and CDR2 is FYNNEI. The CDR3 runs 14 residues. Trimming cost V 3 bases and J 6 bases; bases outside gene matches: 5. The CDR3 nucleotides are TGTGCCAGCAGTGAGGAGCTAGCGGGAGCCGAGCAGTACTTC. Encoded protein: CASSEELAGAEQYF.

The chain combines TRBV11-2 with TRBJ2-5; 16 bases are shared with TRBD2. The CDR3 contains 16 residues. Germline CDR1 SGHAT, CDR2 FQNNGV. J lost 5 bases, V lost 7 bases, and 7 bases had no gene match. The DNA for the CDR3 is TGTGCCAGCACCCTGGGACTAGCGGGAGGGTACGAGACCCAGTACTTC. This translates into CASTLGLAGGYETQYF.

The genes are TRBV10-3 and TRBJ2-1; 10 bases align to TRBD1. Looked up from germline, CDR1 is ENHRY and CDR2 is SYGVKD. The trim removed 6 bases at V and 0 bases at J, leaving 5 bases unmatched. The CDR3 length is 16 residues. CDR3 amino acids: CAIRDRGASSYNEQFF. Written as DNA, the CDR3 is TGTGCCATCAGGGACAGGGGGGCGAGCTCCTACAATGAGCAGTTCTTC.

To note about this clone: Other DNA sequences from this sample encode an identical CDR3 as well. The chain joins TRBV15 to TRBJ1-2; TRBD1 might be the D (6 bases). The CDR3 runs 15 residues. Germline-derived CDR1 and CDR2 are LNHNV and YYDKDF (reference sequence). V was trimmed by 2 bases and J by 2 bases, leaving 12 bases between them. The CDR3 sequence: CATSRPGQQNYGYTF. CDR3 sequence (DNA): TGTGCCACCAGCAGACCAGGACAGCAAAACTATGGCTACACCTTC.